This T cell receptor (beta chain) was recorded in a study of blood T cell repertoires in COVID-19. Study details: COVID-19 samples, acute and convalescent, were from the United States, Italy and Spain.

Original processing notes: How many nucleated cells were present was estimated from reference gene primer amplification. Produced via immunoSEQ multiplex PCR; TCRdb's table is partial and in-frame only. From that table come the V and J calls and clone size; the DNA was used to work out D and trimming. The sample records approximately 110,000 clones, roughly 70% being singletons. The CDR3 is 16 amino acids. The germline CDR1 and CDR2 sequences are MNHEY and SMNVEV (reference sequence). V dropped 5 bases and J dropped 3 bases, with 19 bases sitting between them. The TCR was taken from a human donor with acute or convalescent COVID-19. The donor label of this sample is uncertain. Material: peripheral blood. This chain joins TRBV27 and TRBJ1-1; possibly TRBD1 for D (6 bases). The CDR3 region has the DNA TGTGCCAGCAGTCCGGGGGGCGGACGGGCCCACACTGAAGCTTTCTTT. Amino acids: CASSPGGGRAHTEAFF.